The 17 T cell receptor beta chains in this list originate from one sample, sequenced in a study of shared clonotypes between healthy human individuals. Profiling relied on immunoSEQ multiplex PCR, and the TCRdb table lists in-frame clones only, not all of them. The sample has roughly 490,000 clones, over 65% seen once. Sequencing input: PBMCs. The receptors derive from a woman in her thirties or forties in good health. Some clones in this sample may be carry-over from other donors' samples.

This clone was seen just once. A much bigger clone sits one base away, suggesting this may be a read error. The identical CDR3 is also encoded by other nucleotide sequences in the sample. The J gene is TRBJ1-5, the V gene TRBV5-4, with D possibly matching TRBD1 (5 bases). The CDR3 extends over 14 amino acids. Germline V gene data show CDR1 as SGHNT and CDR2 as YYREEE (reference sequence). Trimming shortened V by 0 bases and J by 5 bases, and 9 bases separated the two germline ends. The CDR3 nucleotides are TGTGCCAGCAGCTTGGCCGGGGGGGATCAGCCCCAGCATTTT. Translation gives CASSLAGGDQPQHF.

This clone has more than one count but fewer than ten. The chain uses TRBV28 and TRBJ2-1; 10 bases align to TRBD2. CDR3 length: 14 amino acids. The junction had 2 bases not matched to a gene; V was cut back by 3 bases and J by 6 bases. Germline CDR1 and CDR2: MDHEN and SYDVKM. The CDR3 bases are TGTGCCAGCAGTTTCTTAGCGGGAGGCAATGAGCAGTTCTTC. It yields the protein CASSFLAGGNEQFF.

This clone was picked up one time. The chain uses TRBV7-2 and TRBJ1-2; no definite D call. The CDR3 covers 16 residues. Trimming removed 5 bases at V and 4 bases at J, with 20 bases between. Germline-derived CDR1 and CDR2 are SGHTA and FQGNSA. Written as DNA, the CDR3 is TGTGCCAGCAGCATATCTCGGACGTTAGGGCCCTATGGCTACACCTTC. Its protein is CASSISRTLGPYGYTF.

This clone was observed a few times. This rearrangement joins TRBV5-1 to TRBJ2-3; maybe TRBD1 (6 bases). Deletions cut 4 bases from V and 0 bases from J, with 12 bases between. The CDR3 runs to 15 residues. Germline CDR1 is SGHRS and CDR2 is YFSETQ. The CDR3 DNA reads TGCGCCAGCAGCCTATGGACAGCGAGCACAGATACGCAGTATTTT. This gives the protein CASSLWTASTDTQYF.

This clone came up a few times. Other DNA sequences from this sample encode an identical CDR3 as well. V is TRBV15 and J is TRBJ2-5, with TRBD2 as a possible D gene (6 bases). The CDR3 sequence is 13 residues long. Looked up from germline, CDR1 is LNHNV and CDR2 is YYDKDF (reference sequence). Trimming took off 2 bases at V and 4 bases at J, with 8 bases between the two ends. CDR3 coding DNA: TGTGCCACCAGCAGACAGGGAGGAGAGACCCAGTACTTC. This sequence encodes CATSRQGGETQYF.

CDR3 nucleotides: TGTGCCAGCAGTTTATCCGCCCACTACGAGCAGTACTTC. This codes for CASSLSAHYEQYF. The rearrangement joins TRBV27 to TRBJ2-7, with D unresolved. CDR3 length: 13 residues. Germline V gene sequence: CDR1 MNHEY, CDR2 SMNVEV (reference sequence). The V end lost 0 bases, the J end lost 3 bases, and 6 bases lay between the germline ends.

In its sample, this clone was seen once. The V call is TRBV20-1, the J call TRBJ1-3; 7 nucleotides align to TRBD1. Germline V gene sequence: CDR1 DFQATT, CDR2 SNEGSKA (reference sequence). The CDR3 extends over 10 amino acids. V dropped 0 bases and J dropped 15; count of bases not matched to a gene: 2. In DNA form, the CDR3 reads TGCAGTGCTAGAGAGCGGACAGGATATTTT. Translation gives CSARERTGYF.

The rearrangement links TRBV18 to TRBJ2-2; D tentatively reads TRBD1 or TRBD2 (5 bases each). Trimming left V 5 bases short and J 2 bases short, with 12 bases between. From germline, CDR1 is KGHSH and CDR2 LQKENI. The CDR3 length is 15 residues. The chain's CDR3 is CASSTTGTNTGELFF. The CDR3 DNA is TGTGCCAGCTCAACGACCGGGACCAACACCGGGGAGCTGTTTTTT.

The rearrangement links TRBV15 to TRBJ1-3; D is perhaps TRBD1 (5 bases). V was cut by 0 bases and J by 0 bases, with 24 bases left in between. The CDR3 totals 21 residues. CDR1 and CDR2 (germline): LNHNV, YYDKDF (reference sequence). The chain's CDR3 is CATSRDLVPGPTLSSGNTIYF. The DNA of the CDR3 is TGTGCCACCAGCAGAGATCTCGTCCCAGGGCCAACCCTGTCCTCTGGAAACACCATATATTTT.

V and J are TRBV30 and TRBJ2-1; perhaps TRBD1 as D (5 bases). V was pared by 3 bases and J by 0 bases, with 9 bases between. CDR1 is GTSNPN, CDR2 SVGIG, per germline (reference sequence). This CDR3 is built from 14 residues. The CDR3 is CAWRGLVSYNEQFF. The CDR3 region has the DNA TGTGCCTGGAGGGGGCTAGTCTCCTACAATGAGCAGTTCTTC.

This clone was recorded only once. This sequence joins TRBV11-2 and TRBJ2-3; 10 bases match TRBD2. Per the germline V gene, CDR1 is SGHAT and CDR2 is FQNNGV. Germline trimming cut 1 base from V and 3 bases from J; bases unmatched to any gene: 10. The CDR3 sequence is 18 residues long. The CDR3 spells CASSLVPLAGVWTDTQYF. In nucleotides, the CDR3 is TGTGCCAGCAGCTTAGTTCCCCTAGCGGGAGTTTGGACAGATACGCAGTATTTT.

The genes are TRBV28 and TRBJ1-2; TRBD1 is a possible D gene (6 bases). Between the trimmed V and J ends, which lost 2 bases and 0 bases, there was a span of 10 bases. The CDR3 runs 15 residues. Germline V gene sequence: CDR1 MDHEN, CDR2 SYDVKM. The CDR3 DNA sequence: TGTGCCAGCAGTTTAGGGGGGGCCCCTAACTATGGCTACACCTTC. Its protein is CASSLGGAPNYGYTF.

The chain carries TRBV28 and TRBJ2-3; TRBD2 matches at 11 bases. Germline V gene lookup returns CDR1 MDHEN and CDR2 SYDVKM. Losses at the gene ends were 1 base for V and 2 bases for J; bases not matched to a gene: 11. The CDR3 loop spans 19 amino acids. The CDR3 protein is CASSLLSPGLAGHTDTQYF. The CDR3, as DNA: TGTGCCAGCAGTTTATTAAGCCCAGGACTAGCGGGCCACACAGATACGCAGTATTTT.

CDR3 sequence: CASSQAMQSGNTIYF. The CDR3 nucleotides are TGCGCCAGCAGCCAAGCCATGCAGTCTGGAAACACCATATATTTT. The chain is built from TRBV4-1 and TRBJ1-3, with D hard to call. Germline assignment: CDR1 MGHRA and CDR2 YSYEKL. V gave up 1 base and J gave up 1 base, with 8 bases separating them. The CDR3 consists of 15 residues.

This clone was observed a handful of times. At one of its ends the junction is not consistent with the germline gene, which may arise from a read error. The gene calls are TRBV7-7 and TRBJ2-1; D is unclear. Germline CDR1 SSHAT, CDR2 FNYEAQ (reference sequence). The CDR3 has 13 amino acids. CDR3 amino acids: CASSLSLWDEQFF. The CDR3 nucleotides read TGTGCTAGCAGCTTAAGTTTGTGGGATGAGCAGTTCTTC.

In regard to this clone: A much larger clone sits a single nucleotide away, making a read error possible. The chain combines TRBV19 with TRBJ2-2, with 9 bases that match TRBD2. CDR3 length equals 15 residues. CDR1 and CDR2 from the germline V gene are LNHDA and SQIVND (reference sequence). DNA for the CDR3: TGTGCCAGTAGTGAAGGCCAGACTAGCGGCGGGGAGCGGTTTTTT. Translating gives CASSEGQTSGGERFF.

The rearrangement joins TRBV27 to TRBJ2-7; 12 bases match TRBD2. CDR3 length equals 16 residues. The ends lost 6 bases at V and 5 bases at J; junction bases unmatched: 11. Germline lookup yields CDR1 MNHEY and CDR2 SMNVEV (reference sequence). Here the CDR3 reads CASRPRLAGDRDEQYF. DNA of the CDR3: TGTGCCAGCAGACCAAGACTAGCGGGAGATCGCGACGAGCAGTACTTC.